This record looks at one TCR beta chain sequence and its context. This clonotype occurred a few times. Its cognate antigen has yet to be identified. No clone much larger than this one lies a single base away; base qualities are absent. The V and J ends are trimmed by 6 bases and 2 bases, leaving 2 bases between them. The CDR3, cysteine through phenylalanine, is 11 amino acids long. Here the CDR3 DNA is all that survives: 33 bases in frame from base 1. The germline V gene (reference sequence) sets CDR1 to LNHNV and CDR2 to YYDKDF. Libraries were constructed by PCR. The sequencer was an Illumina HiSeq 2500. To normalize quantification of the TCRbeta repertoire, the TCR libraries were built with molecular barcoding that relied on unique molecular identifiers. Using fastp at Q25 and MiXCR, TCRdb reprocessed the public reads and kept productive beta chains. Entries are consolidated by CDR3 protein sequence, retaining the most common genes and DNA. The sample contains about 610,000 distinct CDR3 sequences, over 9.5% of them found a single time. The ten largest clones add up to about 4% of the sample.

The data are from a study of T-cell reconstitution after alpha-beta-depleted transplantation in children (dated by TCRdb to 2016 to 2017). Notes on the research overall: Using TCR repertoire profiling, the study quantitatively followed how T-cell immune reconstitution unfolded in children after TCRalphabeta/CD19-depleted allogeneic hematopoietic cell transplantation.

Recombination joined TRBV15 with TRBJ1-3, with the D gene uncertain. The source of this sequence is a human donor who donated a stem cell graft to a child with acute myeloid leukemia. Source: PBMCs from the stem cell graft donor, taken from the stem cell graft. The CDR3 region reads CATSAGNTIYF. The DNA sequence is TGTGCCACCAGTGCTGGAAACACCATATATTTT.